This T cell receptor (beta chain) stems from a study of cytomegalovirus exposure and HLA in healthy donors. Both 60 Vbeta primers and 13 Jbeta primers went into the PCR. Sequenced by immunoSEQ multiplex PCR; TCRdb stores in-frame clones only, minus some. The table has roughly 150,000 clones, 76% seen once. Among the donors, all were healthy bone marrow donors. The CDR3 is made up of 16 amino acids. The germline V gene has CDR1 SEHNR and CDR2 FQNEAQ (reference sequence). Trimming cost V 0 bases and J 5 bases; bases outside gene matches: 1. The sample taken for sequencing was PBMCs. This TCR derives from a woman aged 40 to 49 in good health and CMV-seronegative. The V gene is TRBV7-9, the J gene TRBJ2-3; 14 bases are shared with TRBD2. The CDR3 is CASSLAGLAGGDTQYF. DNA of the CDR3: TGTGCCAGCAGCTTAGCCGGACTAGCGGGAGGAGATACGCAGTATTTT.